The clone carrying this T cell receptor beta chain has ten or more counts. The antigen is not known. The V segment lost 5 bases and the J segment 7 bases; nucleotides outside the gene matches: 6. CDR3 length: 13 residues. Germline lookup yields CDR1 DFQATT and CDR2 SNEGSKA (reference sequence). This entry belongs to a study of CD8 T cells in ankylosing spondylitis. MiXCR, applied by TCRdb to the 5' RACE reads, yields one record per CDR3 protein. In the table there are more than 110,000 distinct CDR3 sequences, 7% to 9% of which are singletons. Study-wide points: About 8 highly homologous variants made up a TCR beta motif that seemed to typify ankylosing spondylitis blood. Reported data indicate significant enrichment of disease-linked clones within matched ankylosing spondylitis synovial fluid.

The TCR was taken from a male donor with ankylosing spondylitis. The sequencing sample was made of synovial fluid, either unsorted or a sorted T cell fraction (not recorded which). V is TRBV20-1 and J is TRBJ1-5, with 9 bases that match TRBD1. The CDR3 region is CSASLTGGQPQHF. The CDR3 DNA sequence: TGCAGTGCTTCTTTGACAGGGGGGCAGCCCCAGCATTTT.